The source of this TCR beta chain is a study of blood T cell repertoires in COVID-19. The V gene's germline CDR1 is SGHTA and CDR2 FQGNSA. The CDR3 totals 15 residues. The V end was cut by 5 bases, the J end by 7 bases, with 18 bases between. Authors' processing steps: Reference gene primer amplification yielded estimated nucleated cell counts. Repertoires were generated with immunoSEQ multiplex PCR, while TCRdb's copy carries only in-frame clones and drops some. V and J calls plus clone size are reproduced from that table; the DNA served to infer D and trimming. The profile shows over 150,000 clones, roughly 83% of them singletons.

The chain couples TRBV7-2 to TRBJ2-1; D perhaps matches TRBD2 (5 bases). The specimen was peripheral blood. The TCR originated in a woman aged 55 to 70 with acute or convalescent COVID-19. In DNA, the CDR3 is TGTGCCAGCAGCGGCGGCGGGCCGGGTAAGAATGAGCAGTTCTTC. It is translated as CASSGGGPGKNEQFF. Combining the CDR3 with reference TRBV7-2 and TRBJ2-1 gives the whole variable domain GAGVSQSPSNKVTEKGKDVELRCDPISGHTALYWYRQSLGQGLEFLIYFQGNSAPDKSGLPSDRFSAERTGGSVSTLTIQRTQQEDSAVYLCASSGGGPGKNEQFFGPGTRLTVL.